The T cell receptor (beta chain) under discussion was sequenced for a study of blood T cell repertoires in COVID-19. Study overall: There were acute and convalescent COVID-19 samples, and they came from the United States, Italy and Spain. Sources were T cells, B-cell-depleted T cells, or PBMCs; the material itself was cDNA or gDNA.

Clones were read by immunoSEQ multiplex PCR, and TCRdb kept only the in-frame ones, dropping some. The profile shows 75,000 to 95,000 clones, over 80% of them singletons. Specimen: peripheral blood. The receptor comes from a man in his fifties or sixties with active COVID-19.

CDR3 in amino acids: CASNNPLAGAQETQYF. CDR3 bases: TGTGCCAGCAATAATCCCCTAGCGGGGGCACAAGAGACCCAGTACTTC. The chain links TRBV28 to TRBJ2-5, with 10 bases aligning to TRBD2. The CDR3 runs to 16 residues. The germline V gene encodes CDR1 MDHEN and CDR2 SYDVKM. V lost 7 bases and J lost 2; bases outside the gene matches: 10.